This T cell receptor (beta chain) was sequenced for a study of T cell responses to AZD1222 COVID-19 vaccine. Study-level results: Two doses of AZD1222 preceded a rise in Spike-specific TCR breadth and depth.

Germline CDR1 and CDR2: LGHDT and YNNKEL (reference sequence). J was trimmed by 11 bases and V by 3 bases; bases with no gene match: 12. This CDR3 has 14 residues. This clone was detected once. Its antigen remains unknown. Some clones are missing from TCRdb's copy, which holds only in-frame ones; the method was immunoSEQ multiplex PCR. The sample has some 90,000 clones; around nine tenths are singletons. This TCR came from an adult in good health. Sequenced here: peripheral blood, sampled on day 0 of MenACWY control vaccination. V and J are TRBV3-1 (or the pseudogene TRBV3-2) and TRBJ1-1; TRBD1 agrees at 7 bases. The CDR3 region has the DNA TGTGCCAGCAGCCATACTACAGGGGCCCGGGAGGCTTTCTTT. Translated, it gives CASSHTTGAREAFF.